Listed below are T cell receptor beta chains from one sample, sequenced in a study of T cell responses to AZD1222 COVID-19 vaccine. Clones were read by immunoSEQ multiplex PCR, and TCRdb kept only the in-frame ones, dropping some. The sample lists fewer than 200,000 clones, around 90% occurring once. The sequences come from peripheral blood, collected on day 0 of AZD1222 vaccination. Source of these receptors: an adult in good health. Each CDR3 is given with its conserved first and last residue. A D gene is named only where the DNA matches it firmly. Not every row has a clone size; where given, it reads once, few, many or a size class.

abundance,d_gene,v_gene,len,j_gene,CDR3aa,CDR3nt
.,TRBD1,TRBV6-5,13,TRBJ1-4,CASGRTGREKLFF,TGTGCCAGCGGTAGGACAGGGAGGGAAAAACTGTTTTTT
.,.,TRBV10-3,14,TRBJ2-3,CAISGGQGTDTQYF,TGTGCCATCAGTGGGGGGCAGGGCACAGATACGCAGTATTTT
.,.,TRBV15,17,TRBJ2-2,CATSRDQGTTNTGELFF,TGTGCCACCAGCAGAGATCAGGGGACGACGAACACCGGGGAGCTGTTTTTT
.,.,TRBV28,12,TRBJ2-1,CAIQDESNEQFF,TGTGCTATTCAGGATGAGAGTAATGAGCAGTTCTTC
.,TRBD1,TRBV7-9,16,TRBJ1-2,CASSPANDRGSGGYTF,TGTGCCAGCAGCCCAGCAAACGACAGGGGGTCGGGTGGCTACACCTTC
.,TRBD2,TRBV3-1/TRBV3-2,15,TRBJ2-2,CASSQVAGGVSPLFF,TGTGCCAGCAGCCAAGTAGCGGGGGGAGTTTCACCGCTGTTTTTT
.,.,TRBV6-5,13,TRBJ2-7,CASNRGGRYEQYF,TGTGCCAGCAACAGGGGGGGAAGATACGAGCAGTACTTC
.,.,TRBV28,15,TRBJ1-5,CASSRGQGSNQPQHF,TGTGCCAGCAGCCGAGGACAAGGTAGCAATCAGCCCCAGCATTTT
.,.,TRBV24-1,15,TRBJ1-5,CATSDAGEGNQPQHF,TGTGCCACCAGTGACGCAGGGGAGGGCAATCAGCCCCAGCATTTT
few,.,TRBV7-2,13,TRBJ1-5,CASSFRDRQPQHF,TGTGCCAGCAGCTTCAGGGACCGGCAGCCCCAGCATTTT
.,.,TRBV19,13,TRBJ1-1,CASSRQMNTEAFF,TGTGCCAGTAGTAGACAGATGAACACTGAAGCTTTCTTT
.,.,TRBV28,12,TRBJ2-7,CASSLNSYEQYF,TGTGCCAGCAGTTTAAACAGCTACGAGCAGTACTTC
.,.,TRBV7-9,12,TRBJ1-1,CASSTKQGQAFF,TGTGCCAGCAGCACTAAACAGGGACAAGCTTTCTTT
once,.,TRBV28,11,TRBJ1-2,CASSLYGGYTF,TGTGCCAGCAGTTTATATGGTGGCTACACCTTC
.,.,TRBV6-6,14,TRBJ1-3,CASSHREPGNTIYF,TGTGCCAGCAGTCACAGGGAGCCTGGAAACACCATATATTTT
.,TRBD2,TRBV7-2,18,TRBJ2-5,CASSLDLAGGGSQETQYF,TGTGCCAGCAGCTTAGACCTAGCGGGAGGAGGCTCGCAAGAGACCCAGTACTTC
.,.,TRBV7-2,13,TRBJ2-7,CASSLERAYEQYF,TGTGCCAGCAGCTTAGAGCGGGCCTACGAGCAGTACTTC
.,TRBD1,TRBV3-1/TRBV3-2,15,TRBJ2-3,CASSVGTGSPDTQYF,TGTGCCAGCAGCGTCGGGACAGGGTCCCCAGATACGCAGTATTTT
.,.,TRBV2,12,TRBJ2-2,CASSEMGGELFF,TGTGCCAGCAGTGAGATGGGAGGTGAGCTGTTTTTT
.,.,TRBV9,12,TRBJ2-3,CASSLDTDTQYF,TGTGCCAGCAGCCTAGACACAGATACGCAGTATTTT
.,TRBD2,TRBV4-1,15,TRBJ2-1,CASRARTSVYNEQFF,TGCGCCAGCAGGGCCCGGACTAGCGTTTACAATGAGCAGTTCTTC
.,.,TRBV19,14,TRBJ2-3,CASRAGRITDTQYF,TGTGCCAGTAGGGCCGGCAGGATCACAGATACGCAGTATTTT
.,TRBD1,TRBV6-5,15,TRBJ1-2,CASSPAGQGVSGYTF,TGTGCCAGCAGTCCGGCAGGACAGGGGGTCTCTGGCTACACCTTC
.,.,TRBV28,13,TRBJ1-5,CASSLWAVQPQHF,TGTGCCAGCAGTTTATGGGCGGTTCAGCCCCAGCATTTT
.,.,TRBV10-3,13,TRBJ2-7,CAISADTTYEQYF,TGTGCCATCAGTGCGGACACCACCTACGAGCAGTACTTC
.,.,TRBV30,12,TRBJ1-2,CAWSPADYGYTF,TGTGCCTGGAGTCCCGCCGACTATGGCTACACCTTC
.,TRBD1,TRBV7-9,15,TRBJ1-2,CASSLGLGGSYGYTF,TGTGCCAGCAGCTTAGGCCTAGGGGGCAGCTATGGCTACACCTTC
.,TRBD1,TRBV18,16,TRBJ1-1,CASSPTWTGRNTEAFF,TGTGCCAGCTCACCAACTTGGACAGGGAGGAACACTGAAGCTTTCTTT
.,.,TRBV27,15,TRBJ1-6,CASSFFGGAPQPLHF,TGTGCCAGCAGTTTTTTTGGAGGAGCTCCTCAACCCCTCCACTTT
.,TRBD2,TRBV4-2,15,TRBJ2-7,CASSQDPGGPYEQYF,TGTGCCAGCAGCCAAGATCCGGGAGGGCCATACGAGCAGTACTTC
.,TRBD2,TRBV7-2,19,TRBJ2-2,CASSLAYVTSGIGVGELFF,TGTGCCAGCAGCTTAGCCTATGTGACTAGCGGGATTGGGGTCGGGGAGCTGTTTTTT
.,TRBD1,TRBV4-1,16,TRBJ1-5,CASSQSGTGGGQPQHF,TGCGCCAGCAGCCAATCCGGGACAGGGGGAGGACAGCCCCAGCATTTT
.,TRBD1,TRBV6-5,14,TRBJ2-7,CASRKTGGTYEQYF,TGTGCCAGCCGAAAGACAGGGGGCACCTACGAGCAGTACTTC
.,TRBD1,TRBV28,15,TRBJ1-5,CASTLEQGDNQPQHF,TGTGCCAGCACCTTGGAACAGGGGGACAATCAGCCCCAGCATTTT
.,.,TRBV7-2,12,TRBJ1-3,CASSLLRNTIYF,TGTGCCAGCAGCTTACTGCGGAACACCATATATTTT
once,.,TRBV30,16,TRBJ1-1,CAWRPTALLMNTEAFF,TGTGCCTGGAGACCCACTGCCTTACTGATGAACACTGAAGCTTTCTTT
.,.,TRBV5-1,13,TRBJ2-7,CASSLETTYEQYF,TGCGCCAGCAGCTTGGAGACAACCTACGAGCAGTACTTC
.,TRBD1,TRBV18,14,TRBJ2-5,CASSPPGQQETQYF,TGTGCCAGCTCACCACCGGGACAGCAAGAGACCCAGTACTTC
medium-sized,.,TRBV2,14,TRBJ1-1,CASLGDSSFTEAFF,TGTGCCAGCTTGGGAGACAGTTCTTTCACTGAAGCTTTCTTT
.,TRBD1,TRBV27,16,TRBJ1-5,CASRGTGPYSNQPQHF,TGTGCCAGCAGAGGGACAGGACCTTATAGCAATCAGCCCCAGCATTTT
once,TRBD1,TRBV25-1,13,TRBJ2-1,CASRRQGLNEQFF,TGTGCCAGCAGGAGACAGGGATTGAATGAGCAGTTCTTC
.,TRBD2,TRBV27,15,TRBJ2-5,CASSLWTSGQETQYF,TGTGCCAGCAGTTTATGGACTAGCGGACAAGAGACCCAGTACTTC
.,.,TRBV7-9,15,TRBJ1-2,CASSLIRGGKYGYTF,TGTGCCAGCAGCTTAATACGGGGCGGGAAATATGGCTACACCTTC
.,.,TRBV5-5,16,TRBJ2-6,CASRQGPSSGANVLTF,TGTGCCAGCAGACAGGGACCGAGCTCTGGGGCCAACGTCCTGACTTTC
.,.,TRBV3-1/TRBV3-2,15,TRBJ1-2,CASSHRGGGGDGYTF,TGTGCCAGCAGCCATCGAGGTGGTGGGGGCGATGGCTACACCTTC
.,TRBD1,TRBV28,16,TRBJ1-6,CASEKLTGASNSPLHF,TGTGCCAGCGAAAAGTTGACAGGGGCAAGTAATTCACCCCTCCACTTT
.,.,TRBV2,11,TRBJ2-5,CASREGETQYF,TGTGCCAGCAGGGAGGGGGAGACCCAGTACTTC
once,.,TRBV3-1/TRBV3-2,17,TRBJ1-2,CASSQQGSARPNYGYTF,TGTGCCAGCAGCCAGCAGGGTTCCGCCCGCCCTAACTATGGCTACACCTTC
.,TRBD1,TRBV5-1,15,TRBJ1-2,CASSNRDRGYYGYTF,TGCGCCAGCAGCAACCGGGACAGGGGGTACTATGGCTACACCTTC
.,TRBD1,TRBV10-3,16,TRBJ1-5,CAISEAGTVSNQPQHF,TGTGCCATCAGTGAAGCCGGGACAGTTAGCAATCAGCCCCAGCATTTT
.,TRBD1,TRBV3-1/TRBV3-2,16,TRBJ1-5,CASSQHTGVSGQPQHF,TGTGCCAGCAGCCAACATACAGGGGTCTCAGGGCAGCCCCAGCATTTT
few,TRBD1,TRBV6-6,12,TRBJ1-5,CASSQSNNRGHF,TGTGCCAGCAGTCAATCCAACAACAGGGGGCATTTT
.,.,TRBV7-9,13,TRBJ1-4,CASSLLPGEKLFF,TGTGCCAGCAGCTTATTGCCAGGGGAAAAACTGTTTTTT
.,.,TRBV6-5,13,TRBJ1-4,CASSYNEVEKLFF,TGTGCCAGCAGTTACAACGAAGTTGAAAAACTGTTTTTT